The clone carrying this T cell receptor beta chain was seen ten or more times. TCRdb recomputed calls from the multiplex PCR reads with MiXCR, one row per CDR3 protein. The table includes 75,000 to 100,000 distinct CDR3 sequences, roughly 19% detected once. This entry comes from a study of breast tumors, draining lymph nodes, adjacent tissues. Breast cancer patients provided tissue from their axillary draining lymph nodes. The CDR3 runs 16 residues. CDR1 and CDR2 (germline): LGHNA, YSLEER. Losses at the gene ends were 0 bases for V and 5 bases for J; bases not matched to a gene: 6. The sample comprised axillary lymph node tissue. The chain has TRBV4-3 and TRBJ2-1, with 8 bases identical to TRBD2. This sequence was found in a female donor with breast cancer. Some clones in this sample may be carry-over from other donors' samples. In nucleotides, the CDR3 is TGCGCCAGCAGCCAAGATTGGCTAGCGGGTAACAATGAGCAGTTCTTC. Translation: CASSQDWLAGNNEQFF.